This T cell receptor (beta chain) stems from a study of Ad26.COV2.S vaccination and SARS-CoV-2 variants. CDR3 length: 15 amino acids. The V and J ends lost 3 bases and 4 bases, in that order; junction bases with no gene match: 6. CDR1 and CDR2 (germline): ENHRY, SYGVKD. Libraries were prepared by immunoSEQ multiplex PCR; TCRdb keeps only in-frame clonotypes and omits some of them. Of a few hundred thousand clones listed, 87% are singletons. Noted treatment: around 19 received Ad26.COV2.S at low or high dose, single or two shots; about 5 received placebo; per-sample allocation not given. Each sample was drawn 63 days after the first injection (of vaccine or placebo). Donor was an adult aged 18-55 years in Boston. An Ad26 vector carrying the Wuhan-strain SARS-CoV-2 spike served as the vaccine.

This clonotype was sampled from a person aged 18-65 years who received the Ad26.COV2.S COVID-19 vaccine or a placebo. The sample in question was peripheral blood, obtained in a trial of Ad26.COV2.S vaccine versus placebo. V usage is TRBV10-3 and J usage is TRBJ2-1; 7 bases are shared with TRBD1. This chain's CDR3 is CAISERDSPYNEQFF. The CDR3, as DNA: TGTGCCATCAGTGAAAGGGACAGCCCATACAATGAGCAGTTCTTC.